The rows below give T cell receptor beta chains drawn from one sample of a study of Ad26.COV2.S vaccination and SARS-CoV-2 variants. The table came from immunoSEQ multiplex PCR; TCRdb's copy has only in-frame clones and leaves some out. The sample records roughly 380,000 clones, 90% to 95% being singletons. Source: peripheral blood, taken after recovery from COVID-19. Every receptor here comes from a human donor who had recovered from COVID-19. Each CDR3 is given with its conserved first and last residue. The D gene is left open where the match is weak. Clone size is stated in some rows and not others, as once, few, many or a class when expanded.

-	TRBV27	TRBJ2-3	-	CASSLSVSRLGTDTQYF	TGTGCCAGCAGTTTATCAGTCTCCCGGCTTGGCACAGATACGCAGTATTTT
-	TRBV10-3	TRBJ2-7	once	CAISERPGEDEQYF	TGTGCCATCAGTGAACGGCCAGGGGAGGACGAGCAGTACTTC
TRBD1	TRBV28	TRBJ1-6	-	CASTPQGGPSSYNSPLHF	TGTGCCAGCACTCCTCAGGGGGGACCGAGCTCCTATAATTCACCCCTCCACTTT
TRBD1	TRBV6-5	TRBJ1-3	-	CASSPQGASGNTIYF	TGTGCCAGCAGTCCTCAGGGGGCATCTGGAAACACCATATATTTT
-	TRBV10-1	TRBJ2-3	-	CASSELVTDTQYF	TGCGCCAGCAGTGAACTAGTCACAGATACGCAGTATTTT
-	TRBV4-1	TRBJ2-3	-	CASSQEGGGSSTDTQYF	TGCGCCAGCAGCCAAGAGGGCGGGGGCTCGAGCACAGATACGCAGTATTTT
-	TRBV27	TRBJ1-4	-	CASCQTRADEKLFF	TGTGCCAGCTGCCAGACGAGGGCAGATGAAAAACTGTTTTTT
TRBD2	TRBV19	TRBJ2-7	-	CASSPGGGLFSYEQYF	TGTGCCAGTAGTCCGGGGGGGGGTCTTTTTTCCTACGAGCAGTACTTC
TRBD1	TRBV12-5	TRBJ2-2	-	CASGLVPGGTPNTGELFF	TGTGCTAGTGGTTTGGTACCAGGGGGAACTCCGAACACCGGGGAGCTGTTTTTT
TRBD1	TRBV7-2	TRBJ1-5	few	CASSLAGGRQPQHF	TGTGCCAGCAGCTTAGCAGGGGGCCGTCAGCCCCAGCATTTT
-	TRBV9	TRBJ1-1	-	CASSVAGDFSEAFF	TGTGCCAGCAGCGTAGCAGGGGACTTTAGTGAAGCTTTCTTT
TRBD1	TRBV12-5	TRBJ2-3	-	CASEQGDSSTDTQYF	TGTGCTAGTGAACAGGGGGATTCTAGCACAGATACGCAGTATTTT
-	TRBV7-9	TRBJ1-4	-	CASSPRGFREKLFF	TGTGCCAGCAGCCCACGGGGGTTCCGGGAAAAACTGTTTTTT
-	TRBV9	TRBJ2-6	-	CASSVGGIGANVLTF	TGTGCCAGCAGCGTAGGGGGGATCGGGGCCAACGTCCTGACTTTC
-	TRBV18	TRBJ1-5	-	CASSPQSNQPQHF	TGTGCCAGCTCACCTCAGAGCAATCAGCCCCAGCATTTT
TRBD1	TRBV5-6	TRBJ1-5	-	CASSLKGQKADYQPQHF	TGTGCCAGCAGCTTGAAGGGACAGAAGGCAGATTATCAGCCCCAGCATTTT
-	TRBV7-9	TRBJ2-1	-	CASSLWRGNEQFF	TGTGCCAGCAGCTTGTGGCGGGGTAATGAGCAGTTCTTC
-	TRBV4-2	TRBJ1-1	few	CASSPNLGRQAEAFF	TGTGCCAGCAGCCCCAACCTCGGCAGACAGGCTGAAGCTTTCTTT
-	TRBV5-8	TRBJ1-5	-	CASNRVLNQPQHF	TGTGCCAGCAACAGGGTTCTCAATCAGCCCCAGCATTTT
-	TRBV9	TRBJ1-3	-	CASSVWGGGGNTIYF	TGTGCCAGCAGCGTTTGGGGAGGGGGTGGAAACACCATATATTTT
-	TRBV19	TRBJ1-1	-	CASANTGTEAFF	TGTGCCAGTGCTAACACGGGCACTGAAGCTTTCTTT
-	TRBV12-3/TRBV12-4	TRBJ2-7	-	CASSLGYEQYF	TGTGCCAGCAGTTTGGGCTACGAGCAGTACTTC
-	TRBV10-3	TRBJ2-7	-	CASGLGADEQYF	TGTGCCAGCGGTTTGGGGGCGGACGAGCAGTACTTC
-	TRBV11-2	TRBJ1-1	-	CASSSLRGTEAFF	TGTGCCAGCAGCTCCTTAAGGGGCACTGAAGCTTTCTTT
-	TRBV7-9	TRBJ1-6	-	CASSPGSGSPLHF	TGTGCCAGCAGCCCAGGCTCCGGTTCACCCCTCCACTTT
TRBD1	TRBV27	TRBJ2-7	once	CASSFYPDRGEQYF	TGTGCCAGCAGTTTTTACCCGGACAGGGGCGAGCAGTACTTC
TRBD2	TRBV19	TRBJ2-3	-	CASSTSGGTDTQYF	TGTGCCAGTAGTACTAGCGGGGGCACAGATACGCAGTATTTT
-	TRBV3-1/TRBV3-2	TRBJ1-1	-	CASSLQGLAFF	TGTGCCAGCAGCCTACAGGGATTAGCTTTCTTT
TRBD1	TRBV27	TRBJ2-1	-	CASSVGQSPYNEQFF	TGTGCCAGCAGTGTGGGACAGTCCCCCTACAATGAGCAGTTCTTC
TRBD1	TRBV14	TRBJ1-2	once	CASSPGGLLYGYTF	TGTGCCAGCAGCCCAGGGGGCTTACTCTATGGCTACACCTTC
-	TRBV7-2	TRBJ1-1	-	CASSLGKGNTEAFF	TGTGCCAGCAGCTTAGGAAAGGGAAACACTGAAGCTTTCTTT
-	TRBV19	TRBJ1-2	-	CASSLQGYGYTF	TGTGCCAGTAGTCTACAGGGCTATGGCTACACCTTC
-	TRBV12-5	TRBJ2-7	-	CASGLVLSGGTAGYEQYF	TGTGCTAGTGGTTTAGTACTATCCGGAGGGACAGCAGGCTACGAGCAGTACTTC
-	TRBV5-4	TRBJ1-6	-	CASSLVPPGAYNSPLHF	TGTGCCAGCAGCTTGGTCCCCCCGGGTGCCTATAATTCACCCCTCCACTTT
-	TRBV4-1	TRBJ2-7	-	CASSQGHGRYEQYF	TGCGCCAGCAGCCAAGGCCATGGCCGCTACGAGCAGTACTTC
-	TRBV9	TRBJ2-5	-	CASSVSQGGETQYF	TGTGCCAGCAGCGTATCCCAGGGCGGAGAGACCCAGTACTTC
-	TRBV10-3	TRBJ1-4	-	CAISESSGATNEKLFF	TGTGCCATCAGTGAGTCTTCTGGGGCCACTAATGAAAAACTGTTTTTT
-	TRBV2	TRBJ1-1	-	CASRGGTEAFF	TGTGCCAGCAGAGGGGGGACTGAAGCTTTCTTT
TRBD1	TRBV6-8	TRBJ1-5	-	CASTLRTGGRNGGNQPQHF	TGTGCCAGCACCTTAAGGACAGGGGGAAGAAATGGGGGCAATCAGCCCCAGCATTTT
TRBD1	TRBV7-2	TRBJ1-1	-	CASSPRDRGVPEAFF	TGTGCCAGCAGCCCGAGGGACAGGGGTGTCCCTGAAGCTTTCTTT
-	TRBV27	TRBJ1-2	-	CAKHPVWVGDGYTF	TGTGCCAAACACCCGGTCTGGGTGGGGGATGGCTACACCTTC
TRBD1	TRBV5-1	TRBJ2-7	-	CASRETGAYEQYF	TGCGCCAGCAGAGAGACAGGGGCCTACGAGCAGTACTTC
-	TRBV7-9	TRBJ2-4	-	CASSPQPKGSIQYF	TGTGCCAGCAGCCCGCAACCCAAAGGGTCCATTCAGTACTTC
-	TRBV7-2	TRBJ2-1	-	CASSSPVLAPYNEQFF	TGTGCCAGCAGCTCGCCGGTACTAGCTCCCTACAATGAGCAGTTCTTC
TRBD2	TRBV3-1/TRBV3-2	TRBJ2-2	-	CASKTSGFSGELFF	TGTGCCAGCAAGACTAGCGGGTTTTCCGGGGAGCTGTTTTTT
TRBD1	TRBV19	TRBJ2-7	-	CASSIGQVNEQYF	TGTGCCAGTAGTATTGGACAGGTGAACGAGCAGTACTTC
-	TRBV20-1	TRBJ2-7	-	CSAKLDYEQYF	TGCAGTGCGAAACTGGACTACGAGCAGTACTTC
-	TRBV6-5	TRBJ2-1	-	CASSYSSGGQFF	TGTGCCAGCAGTTACTCGAGTGGGGGGCAGTTCTTC
-	TRBV24-1	TRBJ2-7	-	CATSDLGYEQYF	TGTGCCACCAGTGATTTGGGCTACGAGCAGTACTTC
-	TRBV6-2/TRBV6-3	TRBJ1-1	-	CASSRRQDTEAFF	TGTGCCAGCAGCCGACGACAGGACACTGAAGCTTTCTTT
TRBD2	TRBV18	TRBJ2-2	-	CASSPRLAGGTNTGELFF	TGTGCCAGCTCACCGAGACTAGCGGGGGGGACGAACACCGGGGAGCTGTTTTTT
-	TRBV5-4	TRBJ2-5	-	CASSLVGQETQYF	TGTGCCAGCAGCTTGGTTGGACAAGAGACCCAGTACTTC
TRBD1	TRBV7-6	TRBJ2-2	-	CASSLDSTGVGGGELFF	TGTGCCAGCAGCTTAGACTCGACAGGGGTTGGTGGCGGGGAGCTGTTTTTT
TRBD2	TRBV6-2/TRBV6-3	TRBJ2-5	-	CASSYSRVAGMRETQYF	TGTGCCAGCAGTTACTCCCGAGTAGCGGGAATGCGAGAGACCCAGTACTTC
-	TRBV10-2	TRBJ2-7	-	CASSSTHRDSPEQYF	TGCGCCAGCAGTTCAACTCACCGGGACTCCCCCGAGCAGTACTTC
-	TRBV6-2/TRBV6-3	TRBJ2-7	-	CASSSPTDSYEQYF	TGTGCCAGCAGTTCGCCGACGGATTCCTACGAGCAGTACTTC
TRBD1	TRBV27	TRBJ2-1	-	CASSLDRGLYNEQFF	TGTGCCAGCAGTTTAGACAGGGGTCTCTACAATGAGCAGTTCTTC
-	TRBV6-2/TRBV6-3	TRBJ2-4	-	CASSAQRILAKNIQYF	TGTGCCAGCAGCGCCCAGAGAATTCTAGCCAAAAACATTCAGTACTTC
-	TRBV24-1	TRBJ1-2	once	CATSGQGWSYGYTF	TGTGCCACCAGTGGTCAGGGATGGAGCTATGGCTACACCTTC
TRBD2	TRBV20-1	TRBJ2-3	-	CSAPGGPRYF	TGCAGTGCCCCGGGGGGGCCTAGGTATTTT